The rows below give T cell receptor beta chains drawn from one sample of a study of blood T cell repertoires in COVID-19. TCRdb's copy holds only in-frame clones and misses some; the assay was immunoSEQ multiplex PCR. In the table there are hundreds of thousands of clones, roughly 80% of which are singletons. Sequencing was performed on PBMCs or T cells enriched from blood (not recorded which). All receptors derive from a woman aged 50 to 60 who had been exposed to COVID-19. CDR3s include the opening cysteine and the closing phenylalanine or tryptophan. D genes are given only for firm matches. Only part of the rows carry a size: once, few, many, or a class if the clone is expanded.

abundance	v_gene	j_gene	d_gene	CDR3aa	CDR3nt
-	TRBV27	TRBJ1-6	-	CASSLTTGQGFRNSPLHF	TGTGCCAGCAGTTTGACGACTGGGCAGGGTTTTAGGAATTCACCCCTCCACTTT
-	TRBV2	TRBJ2-1	-	CASSVGGGGEQFF	TGTGCCAGCAGTGTAGGAGGCGGGGGCGAGCAGTTCTTC
-	TRBV7-6	TRBJ1-3	-	CASSPGIFSTGNTIYF	TGTGCCAGCAGCCCAGGGATCTTTTCTACTGGAAACACCATATATTTT
-	TRBV2	TRBJ1-5	TRBD1	CASRRTGDTQPQHF	TGTGCCAGCCGACGGACAGGGGACACACAGCCCCAGCATTTT
-	TRBV6-4	TRBJ2-3	-	CASSDSWQGRDTQYF	TGTGCCAGCAGTGACTCGTGGCAGGGTCGGGATACGCAGTATTTT
-	TRBV5-1	TRBJ2-2	TRBD2	CASSLEPSGFTGELFF	TGCGCCAGCAGCTTGGAGCCTAGCGGGTTTACCGGGGAGCTGTTTTTT
-	TRBV5-4	TRBJ1-1	TRBD1	CASSLGQGLGTEAFF	TGTGCCAGCAGCTTGGGACAGGGATTGGGGACTGAAGCTTTCTTT
-	TRBV18	TRBJ2-1	-	CASSPNSDNEQFF	TGTGCCAGCTCACCAAACAGTGACAATGAGCAGTTCTTC
few	TRBV5-1	TRBJ1-1	TRBD1	CASSLRQGAIGEAFF	TGCGCCAGCAGCCTGCGACAGGGGGCGATTGGTGAAGCTTTCTTT
-	TRBV5-4	TRBJ1-4	-	CASSQLYTEEKLFF	TGTGCCAGCAGCCAACTGTACACAGAGGAAAAACTGTTTTTT
once	TRBV6-5	TRBJ1-2	-	CASRGRGTPEGYTF	TGTGCCAGCAGGGGGAGGGGGACACCGGAGGGCTACACCTTC
-	TRBV18	TRBJ1-1	-	CASSQRSVYEAFF	TGTGCCAGCTCACAGCGTAGTGTGTATGAAGCTTTCTTT
-	TRBV6-4	TRBJ1-5	-	CASSESQGRPQHF	TGTGCCAGCAGTGAGTCTCAGGGAAGGCCCCAGCATTTT
-	TRBV5-4	TRBJ2-2	TRBD1	CASSSRDRGGVGELFF	TGTGCCAGCAGCTCGCGGGACAGGGGAGGGGTCGGGGAGCTGTTTTTT
-	TRBV2	TRBJ1-1	-	CASSIGAGSTEAFF	TGTGCCAGCAGCATCGGGGCCGGGAGCACTGAAGCTTTCTTT
-	TRBV2	TRBJ2-5	-	CASIAGPLQETQYF	TGTGCCAGCATTGCGGGACCGCTCCAAGAGACCCAGTACTTC
-	TRBV27	TRBJ1-2	-	CASSLAGDYGYTF	TGTGCCAGCAGTTTGGCAGGGGACTATGGCTACACCTTC
few	TRBV24-1	TRBJ1-1	-	CATSEGTLSSTEAFF	TGTGCCACCAGTGAGGGGACACTTTCTTCCACTGAAGCTTTCTTT
-	TRBV18	TRBJ1-1	-	CASSRRRGGDTEAFF	TGTGCCAGCTCACGACGAAGGGGTGGGGACACTGAAGCTTTCTTT
-	TRBV7-2	TRBJ2-7	TRBD2	CASSTERGAGYEQYF	TGTGCCAGCAGCACGGAGCGGGGGGCAGGATACGAGCAGTACTTC
-	TRBV11-1	TRBJ1-1	-	CASSVRRGEAFF	TGTGCCAGCAGCGTCAGGAGGGGTGAAGCTTTCTTT
-	TRBV7-9	TRBJ1-2	-	CASSLFGVEPPNYGYTF	TGTGCCAGCAGCTTATTTGGAGTGGAACCGCCTAACTATGGCTACACCTTC
-	TRBV25-1	TRBJ1-4	TRBD1	CASSELNRGEDEKLFF	TGTGCCAGCAGTGAGTTGAACAGGGGCGAGGATGAAAAACTGTTTTTT
-	TRBV29-1	TRBJ2-2	-	CSVEGDTQTGELFF	TGCAGCGTTGAAGGGGACACTCAAACCGGGGAGCTGTTTTTT
-	TRBV5-6	TRBJ1-1	TRBD1	CASSPQGGRTEAFF	TGTGCCAGCAGCCCACAGGGGGGGAGAACTGAAGCTTTCTTT
-	TRBV30	TRBJ2-7	TRBD2	CAWSRNGLVVYEQYF	TGTGCCTGGAGTCGAAACGGACTAGTTGTATACGAGCAGTACTTC
-	TRBV11-2	TRBJ1-4	-	CASSLGGRAADEKLFF	TGTGCCAGCAGCTTAGGGGGTCGGGCAGCGGATGAAAAACTGTTTTTT
-	TRBV4-2	TRBJ2-6	TRBD1	CASSQGQPFSGANVLTF	TGTGCCAGCAGCCAGGGACAGCCCTTCTCTGGGGCCAACGTCCTGACTTTC
-	TRBV30	TRBJ1-6	-	CAWRTGIRRNSPLHF	TGTGCCTGGAGGACCGGGATCCGAAGGAATTCACCCCTCCACTTT
-	TRBV19	TRBJ2-3	TRBD1	CASRDRGTDTQYF	TGTGCCAGCCGTGACAGGGGAACAGATACGCAGTATTTT
-	TRBV25-1	TRBJ2-1	TRBD1	CASSEGPPTGGNQFF	TGTGCCAGCAGTGAAGGCCCCCCGACAGGGGGCAATCAGTTCTTC
-	TRBV5-1	TRBJ2-7	TRBD2	CASSLEATSGQISYEQYF	TGCGCCAGCAGCTTGGAGGCTACTAGCGGGCAAATCTCCTACGAGCAGTACTTC
-	TRBV19	TRBJ2-2	-	CASSIWGDGELFF	TGTGCCAGTAGTATTTGGGGGGACGGGGAGCTGTTTTTT
-	TRBV6-5	TRBJ1-2	TRBD1	CASSRDRVNGYTF	TGTGCCAGCAGCCGGGACAGGGTAAATGGCTACACCTTC
-	TRBV7-8	TRBJ2-6	-	CASSLGRGANVLTF	TGTGCCAGCAGCTTAGGGAGGGGGGCCAACGTCCTGACTTTC
-	TRBV9	TRBJ2-7	-	CASSVGDTGFYEQYF	TGTGCCAGCAGCGTAGGGGACACTGGCTTCTACGAGCAGTACTTC
-	TRBV13	TRBJ1-2	TRBD1	CASSTRGPTRSGYGYTF	TGTGCCAGCAGCACCAGGGGGCCCACCCGCTCTGGCTATGGCTACACCTTC
few	TRBV29-1	TRBJ1-3	-	CSANPASDGNTIYF	TGCAGCGCCAACCCCGCCAGTGATGGAAACACCATATATTTT
-	TRBV10-1	TRBJ2-3	-	CANLKTRTGTDTQYF	TGCGCCAATCTCAAAACACGCACAGGCACAGATACGCAGTATTTT
-	TRBV14	TRBJ1-4	-	CASSPSGAREKLFF	TGTGCCAGCAGCCCCAGCGGGGCTAGGGAAAAACTGTTTTTT
-	TRBV3-1/TRBV3-2	TRBJ2-5	TRBD2	CASSPGSGGIQETQYF	TGTGCCAGCAGCCCCGGAAGCGGGGGCATACAAGAGACCCAGTACTTC
-	TRBV6-5	TRBJ1-2	-	CASSYGAYGSYGYTF	TGTGCCAGCAGTTACGGGGCCTACGGGTCCTATGGCTACACCTTC
-	TRBV7-9	TRBJ2-2	-	CASSFQGFRDTGELFF	TGTGCCAGCAGCTTCCAGGGGTTTAGGGACACCGGGGAGCTGTTTTTT